Listed below are T cell receptor beta chains from one sample, sequenced in a study of cytomegalovirus exposure and HLA in healthy donors. This table comes from immunoSEQ multiplex PCR, and its TCRdb copy is limited to in-frame clones, with some not included. The sample consists of around 180,000 clones, 79% of them appearing once. The sequenced sample consisted of PBMCs. Receptor source: a woman aged 35 to 49 in good health and CMV-seronegative. Both conserved end residues are part of each CDR3. A D gene is named only where the DNA matches it firmly. Clone sizes are given selectively: once, few, many, or a class where the clone is expanded.

V gene	J gene	clone size	D gene	CDR3 protein	CDR3 DNA
TRBV11-2	TRBJ2-2	NA	TRBD1	CASSLTGQANTGELFF	TGTGCCAGCAGCTTAACCGGACAGGCGAACACCGGGGAGCTGTTTTTT
TRBV5-1	TRBJ1-1	NA	NA	CASSFGQPDEAFF	TGCGCCAGCAGCTTCGGACAGCCGGATGAAGCTTTCTTT
TRBV11-2	TRBJ2-7	NA	TRBD1	CASSVGTGSYEQYF	TGTGCCAGCAGCGTCGGGACAGGTTCCTACGAGCAGTACTTC
TRBV29-1	TRBJ1-4	NA	TRBD1	CSVAGGGEKLFF	TGCAGCGTTGCAGGGGGCGGCGAAAAACTGTTTTTT
TRBV28	TRBJ1-1	once	NA	CASSLIWTTNTEAFF	TGTGCCAGCAGTTTAATATGGACTACGAACACTGAAGCTTTCTTT
TRBV7-2	TRBJ1-2	once	NA	CASSLTYDSYGYTF	TGTGCCAGCAGCTTAACATATGATTCATATGGCTACACCTTC
TRBV10-3	TRBJ2-7	NA	NA	CAISDRGSGTIPHEQYF	TGTGCCATCAGTGACCGGGGAAGTGGGACAATTCCCCACGAGCAGTACTTC
TRBV7-2	TRBJ2-7	NA	NA	CASSVRPGTPRF	TGTGCCAGCAGCGTCCGGCCAGGGACTCCTCGGTTC
TRBV5-1	TRBJ2-1	NA	NA	CASSPWTGNEQFF	TGCGCCAGCAGTCCCTGGACTGGCAATGAGCAGTTCTTC
TRBV5-4	TRBJ2-7	NA	TRBD1	CASSGPGQGFYEQYF	TGTGCCAGCAGCGGACCGGGACAGGGATTCTACGAGCAGTACTTC
TRBV7-9	TRBJ2-7	NA	TRBD2	CASSVGGDEQYF	TGTGCCAGCAGTGTTGGGGGGGACGAGCAGTACTTC
TRBV2	TRBJ1-2	few	NA	CASRATENYGYTF	TGTGCCAGCAGAGCTACGGAGAACTATGGCTACACCTTC
TRBV7-9	TRBJ1-2	NA	TRBD1	CASSRGQPSYGYTF	TGTGCCAGCAGCCGGGGACAGCCAAGCTATGGCTACACCTTC
TRBV7-3	TRBJ1-5	NA	NA	CASSLTSGSKIQPQHF	TGTGCCAGCAGCTTAACGTCCGGGAGTAAAATTCAGCCCCAGCATTTT
TRBV28	TRBJ1-6	NA	NA	CASSLDQTVFNSPLHF	TGTGCCAGCAGTCTTGACCAGACAGTCTTCAATTCACCCCTCCACTTT
TRBV6-4	TRBJ2-3	NA	TRBD1	CASSDGTGGTDTQYF	TGTGCCAGCAGTGACGGGACAGGGGGCACAGATACGCAGTATTTT
TRBV14	TRBJ1-1	NA	TRBD1	CASSRWTGGPGTEAFF	TGTGCCAGCAGCCGGTGGACAGGGGGCCCTGGCACTGAAGCTTTCTTT
TRBV9	TRBJ2-1	NA	NA	CASSPPSHEQFF	TGTGCCAGCAGCCCACCGAGCCATGAGCAGTTCTTC
TRBV7-8	TRBJ1-1	once	NA	CASSPAGKLAEAFF	TGTGCCAGCAGCCCCGCAGGGAAGTTGGCTGAAGCTTTCTTT
TRBV11-3	TRBJ1-1	NA	TRBD1	CASSHRGHTEAFF	TGTGCCAGCAGCCACAGGGGTCACACTGAAGCTTTCTTT
TRBV7-8	TRBJ1-1	NA	TRBD1	CASSRGTGRFTEAFF	TGTGCCAGCAGCCGCGGGACAGGCAGGTTCACTGAAGCTTTCTTT
TRBV9	TRBJ2-7	NA	TRBD1	CASSGRQGESSYEQYF	TGTGCCAGCAGCGGCCGACAGGGCGAAAGCTCCTACGAGCAGTACTTC
TRBV19	TRBJ1-5	NA	TRBD1	CASSIPGQGAPGQPQHF	TGTGCCAGTAGTATCCCTGGACAGGGGGCGCCGGGCCAGCCCCAGCATTTT
TRBV19	TRBJ2-6	NA	TRBD1	CASSSTGTGGTSGANVLTF	TGTGCCAGTAGTTCCACCGGGACAGGGGGGACTTCTGGGGCCAACGTCCTGACTTTC
TRBV30	TRBJ1-4	NA	TRBD1	CAWSGQGEKLFF	TGTGCCTGGAGTGGACAGGGAGAAAAACTGTTTTTT
TRBV14	TRBJ1-5	NA	NA	CASSQEQYQPQHF	TGTGCCAGCAGCCAAGAACAGTATCAGCCCCAGCATTTT
TRBV28	TRBJ1-1	NA	NA	CASRPYTGTAEAFF	TGTGCCAGCAGACCATACACAGGGACCGCTGAAGCTTTCTTT
TRBV6-1	TRBJ1-3	NA	NA	CASSEARVNLGNTIYF	TGTGCCAGCAGTGAAGCGCGGGTCAATCTAGGAAACACCATATATTTT